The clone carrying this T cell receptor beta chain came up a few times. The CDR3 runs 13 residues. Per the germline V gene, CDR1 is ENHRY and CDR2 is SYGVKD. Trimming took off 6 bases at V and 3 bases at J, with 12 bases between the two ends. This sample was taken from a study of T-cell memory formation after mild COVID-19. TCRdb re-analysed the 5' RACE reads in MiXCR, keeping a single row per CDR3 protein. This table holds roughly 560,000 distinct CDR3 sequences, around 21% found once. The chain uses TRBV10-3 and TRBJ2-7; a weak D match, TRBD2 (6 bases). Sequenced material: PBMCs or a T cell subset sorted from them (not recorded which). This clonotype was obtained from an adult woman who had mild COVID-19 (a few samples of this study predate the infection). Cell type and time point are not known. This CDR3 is CAIRGQGGYEQYF. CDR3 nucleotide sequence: TGTGCCATCAGGGGGCAGGGAGGCTACGAGCAGTACTTC.